These 23 T cell receptor beta chains came from one sample sequenced in a study of prognosis after radiotherapy for stage I lung cancer. Genomic DNA yielded TCR beta CDR3, amplified by two-round multiplex PCR. Amplification in first-round PCR relied on primers specific to each TRBV and TRBJ gene. One entry per CDR3 protein, called by TCRdb with MiXCR from the multiplex PCR reads. The sample comprises around 19,000 distinct CDR3 sequences, 40% to 55% of which are singletons, and approximately 29% rests with the top ten. The sequencing used PBMCs, collected before or after stereotactic body radiation therapy (not recorded which). These receptor sequences come from a donor at least 50 years old with non-small cell lung cancer.

The chain has TRBV28 and TRBJ1-2; 9 bases are a match to TRBD1. The CDR3 runs 17 residues. Per the germline V gene, CDR1 is MDHEN and CDR2 is SYDVKM. Trimming at V came to 1 base and at J to 11 bases, leaving 17 bases not matched to a gene. In DNA, the CDR3 is TGTGCCAGCAGTTTATCCGGGACAGGGATTCTTAGGCATCTGTACACCTTC. It translates to CASSLSGTGILRHLYTF.

The chain employs TRBV7-2 and TRBJ2-7, with 7 positions matching TRBD2. This CDR3 has 13 amino acids. V shed 2 bases and J 6 bases; nucleotides not matched to a gene: 4. Looked up from germline, CDR1 is SGHTA and CDR2 is FQGNSA. The CDR3 here is CASSLRGSVEQYF. CDR3 coding DNA: TGTGCCAGCAGCTTACGCGGGAGTGTCGAGCAGTACTTC. Looking up the rest from reference TRBV7-2 and TRBJ2-7 gives the full variable domain: GAGVSQSPSNKVTEKGKDVELRCDPISGHTALYWYRQSLGQGLEFLIYFQGNSAPDKSGLPSDRFSAERTGGSVSTLTIQRTQQEDSAVYLCASSLRGSVEQYFGPGTRLTVT.

This clonotype was counted only a few times. One base away lies a much larger clone, so this may be a sequencing read error. The V and J genes are TRBV19 and TRBJ1-1; D remains unclear. Trimming took off 4 bases at V and 5 bases at J, with 14 bases between the two ends. This CDR3 has 14 residues. Germline V gene lookup returns CDR1 LNHDA and CDR2 SQIVND (reference sequence). The CDR3 nucleotides read TGTGCCAGTAGTACTAAACAGAGTTCTACTGAAGCTTTCTTT. Residues: CASSTKQSSTEAFF.

This clonotype occurred many times. The chain combines TRBV5-8 with TRBJ2-5, with D perhaps assigned TRBD1 or TRBD2 (6 bases each). The CDR3 is made up of 15 amino acids. Trimming stripped 0 bases from V and 5 bases from J, with 14 bases between. Germline V gives CDR1 SGHTS, CDR2 YDEGEE. This CDR3 reads CASSLGASDRETQYF. The CDR3 DNA follows: TGTGCCAGCAGCTTGGGAGCTAGCGACAGGGAGACCCAGTACTTC.

This clonotype has at least ten counts. V gene TRBV7-6 combines with J gene TRBJ1-3; D is unclear. The CDR3 consists of 15 residues. Germline CDR1 reads SGHVS; CDR2 reads FNYEAQ. V was trimmed by 1 base and J by 3 bases, leaving 10 bases between them. The CDR3 DNA reads TGTGCCAGCAGCTTAGGGCAGGACCTTGGAAACACCATATATTTT. It translates to CASSLGQDLGNTIYF.

This clonotype was observed at least ten times. This sequence joins TRBV20-1 and TRBJ2-5; a weak D match, TRBD2 (6 bases). The CDR3 is 14 amino acids. Germline loops: CDR1 DFQATT, CDR2 SNEGSKA (reference sequence). The V end was cut by 0 bases, the J end by 7 bases, with 15 bases between. In nucleotides, the CDR3 is TGCAGTGCTAGAGATGCCGGACTGGGAGGGACCCAGTACTTC. Translating it yields CSARDAGLGGTQYF.

At least ten counts were recorded for this clonotype. V and J are TRBV5-1 and TRBJ1-4; 8 bases fit TRBD1. Germline CDR1 SGHRS, CDR2 YFSETQ. The junction had 10 bases not matched to a gene; V was cut back by 0 bases and J by 6 bases. The CDR3 covers 17 residues. The CDR3 nucleotides are TGCGCCAGCAGCTTGGCCAAGAGGGGGACAGGCGATGAAAAACTGTTTTTT. Protein: CASSLAKRGTGDEKLFF. Together with reference TRBV5-1 and TRBJ1-4, the CDR3 gives the full variable domain: KAGVTQTPRYLIKTRGQQVTLSCSPISGHRSVSWYQQTPGQGLQFLFEYFSETQRNKGNFPGRFSGRQFSNSRSEMNVSTLELGDSALYLCASSLAKRGTGDEKLFFGSGTQLSVL.

This clonotype was detected many times. The rearrangement links TRBV27 to TRBJ1-4, with D unclear. The V gene's germline CDR1 is MNHEY and CDR2 SMNVEV (reference sequence). CDR3 length equals 14 residues. Trimming cost V 7 bases and J 1 base, with 10 bases left between them. The DNA for the CDR3 is TGTGCCAGCAAATTGGTCGGAACTAATGAAAAACTGTTTTTT. It translates to CASKLVGTNEKLFF.

The chain has TRBV6-2 or TRBV6-3 and TRBJ1-3; unclear D gene. From germline, CDR1 is MNHEY and CDR2 SVGEGT. Trimming took 2 bases from V and 0 from J, leaving 11 bases between them. The CDR3 is made up of 16 amino acids. In DNA, the CDR3 is TGTGCCAGCAGTTACACCCCGGCCATCTCTGGAAACACCATATATTTT. Protein: CASSYTPAISGNTIYF.

The rearrangement uses TRBV11-3 and TRBJ2-7; tentatively, D is TRBD1 or TRBD2 (5 bases each). This CDR3 contains 14 residues. Germline V gives CDR1 SGHNT, CDR2 YENEEA. Trimming cost V 1 base and J 0 bases, with 7 bases left between them. The CDR3 bases are TGTGCCAGCAGCTTAGCGGGGACCTCCTACGAGCAGTACTTC. Its protein is CASSLAGTSYEQYF.

Ten or more counts support this clonotype. This chain links TRBV29-1 with TRBJ1-2; TRBD1 is a possible D gene (6 bases). Trimming shortened V by 6 bases and J by 6 bases, and 20 bases separated the two germline ends. CDR1 is SQVTM, CDR2 ANQGSEA, per germline. CDR3 length equals 14 residues. The CDR3 bases are TGCAGCGTGGAACCCACCGGGACACGAAATGGCTACACCTTC. Protein product: CSVEPTGTRNGYTF.

This clonotype was recorded many times. The chain joins TRBV24-1 to TRBJ2-6, with D hard to call. This CDR3 is 14 amino acids long. V lost 6 bases, J lost 0 bases, and 5 bases lay in between. Germline loops: CDR1 KGHDR, CDR2 SFDVKD. Here the CDR3 DNA reads TGTGCCACCAGTTTGGGCTCTGGGGCCAACGTCCTGACTTTC. Translating gives CATSLGSGANVLTF.

Of note for this clonotype: The junction does not match germline at one end; this may be a read error. This sequence joins TRBV6-2 or TRBV6-3 and TRBJ2-5; 7 nucleotides agree with TRBD2. In germline, CDR1 is MNHEY, CDR2 SVGEGT. There are 14 residues in the CDR3. CDR3 in DNA: TGTGCCAGCAGTTACCATCCCCGGGGGGAGACCAAGTACTTC. Its translation is CASSYHPRGETKYF.

By sample fraction, this clonotype is medium-sized. The chain employs TRBV5-1 and TRBJ2-7; D remains unclear. V shed 0 bases and J shed 2 bases, with 3 bases lying between them. The CDR3 consists of 12 residues. Germline V gene sequence: CDR1 SGHRS, CDR2 YFSETQ. The CDR3 protein is CASSLEAYEQYF. The CDR3 nucleotides are TGCGCCAGCAGCTTGGAAGCCTACGAGCAGTACTTC.

The chain is built from TRBV15 and TRBJ1-1; maybe TRBD1 (6 bases). The CDR3 runs 14 residues. Germline V gives CDR1 LNHNV, CDR2 YYDKDF (reference sequence). V lost 7 bases, J lost 6 bases, and 18 bases lay in between. CDR3 coding DNA: TGTGCCACCATCACAAGGGGGTCCATTGCTGAAGCTTTCTTT. As protein: CATITRGSIAEAFF.

This clonotype has a count of ten or more. The rearrangement joins TRBV2 to TRBJ2-3; D assignment may be TRBD1 or TRBD2 (6 bases each). The germline V gene encodes CDR1 SNHLY and CDR2 FYNNEI. V lost 4 bases and J 6 bases, leaving 20 bases between the germline ends. CDR3 length equals 16 residues. The CDR3: CASSARGRRGVDTQYF. Written as DNA, the CDR3 is TGTGCCAGCAGTGCCCGAGGGCGGAGGGGGGTGGATACGCAGTATTTT. Combining the CDR3 with reference TRBV2 and TRBJ2-3 gives the whole variable domain EPEVTQTPSHQVTQMGQEVILRCVPISNHLYFYWYRQILGQKVEFLVSFYNNEISEKSEIFDDQFSVERPDGSNFTLKIRSTKLEDSAMYFCASSARGRRGVDTQYFGPGTRLTVL.

The rearrangement uses TRBV12-3 or TRBV12-4 and TRBJ2-7; 14 bases map to TRBD2. V lost 5 bases, J lost 6 bases, and 3 bases stayed unmatched. The CDR3 extends over 14 amino acids. The CDR3 DNA reads TGTGCCAGCAGTACGGGACTAGCGGGAGTCGAGCAGTACTTC. This translates into CASSTGLAGVEQYF.

This clonotype was counted ten times or more. The gene calls are TRBV3-1 and TRBJ2-3, with TRBD2 as a possible D gene (6 bases). Germline values: CDR1 LGHDT, CDR2 YNNKEL (reference sequence). This CDR3 has 12 amino acids. Trimming stripped 2 bases from V and 6 bases from J, with 6 bases between. The CDR3 loop reads CASSQREDTQYF. The CDR3 DNA follows: TGTGCCAGCAGCCAACGGGAGGATACGCAGTATTTT.

This chain links TRBV24-1 with TRBJ2-2; TRBD2 aligns across 9 bases. The germline gives CDR1 KGHDR, CDR2 SFDVKD. The CDR3 is 16 residues long. Trimming took 4 bases from V and 6 from J; bases not matched to a gene: 8. CDR3 in DNA: TGTGCCACCAGTGACATTAGCGGGAGTGAGCCCGGGGAGCTGTTTTTT. Translation: CATSDISGSEPGELFF.

The rearrangement joins TRBV7-9 to TRBJ1-5, with D maybe TRBD1 (6 bases). From germline, CDR1 is SEHNR and CDR2 FQNEAQ (reference sequence). The ends were cut back, 7 bases at V and 5 bases at J, with 24 bases in the middle. The CDR3 has 17 amino acids. Written as DNA, the CDR3 is TGTGCCAGCATCCCCGGTAAGTGGCAGGGGTCCCATCAGCCCCAGCATTTT. As protein: CASIPGKWQGSHQPQHF. The full variable domain, with the rest looked up from reference TRBV7-9 and TRBJ1-5, is DTGVSQNPRHKITKRGQNVTFRCDPISEHNRLYWYRQTLGQGPEFLTYFQNEAQLEKSRLLSDRFSAERPKGSFSTLEIQRTEQGDSAMYLCASIPGKWQGSHQPQHFGDGTRLSIL.

The chain combines TRBV2 with TRBJ2-2; the D gene is possibly TRBD2 (6 bases). Germline V gene sequence: CDR1 SNHLY, CDR2 FYNNEI. The CDR3 spans 15 residues. V dropped 6 bases and J dropped 6 bases, with 17 bases sitting between them. Written as DNA, the CDR3 is TGTGCCAGCAGGAAGGTTACTAGCTGGTCCGGGGAGCTGTTTTTT. This gives the protein CASRKVTSWSGELFF.

A word on this clonotype: At one boundary the junction diverges from the germline segment, which might be a read error. The chain joins TRBV7-9 to TRBJ1-1; D may be TRBD1 (6 bases). Germline CDR1 reads SEHNR; CDR2 reads FQNEAQ (reference sequence). The CDR3 length is 14 residues. The CDR3 sequence: CASSSQGEATEALF. The CDR3 DNA reads as TGTGCCAGCAGCTCACAGGGTGAGGCCACTGAAGCTTTATTT.

J is TRBJ2-7 and V is TRBV30, with 7 bases identical to TRBD1. There are 14 residues in the CDR3. The germline CDR1 and CDR2 sequences are GTSNPN and SVGIG (reference sequence). The trim removed 1 base at V and 3 bases at J, leaving 6 bases unmatched. CDR3 residues: CAWSAGGANYEQYF. CDR3 DNA: TGTGCCTGGAGTGCAGGGGGTGCCAACTACGAGCAGTACTTC.